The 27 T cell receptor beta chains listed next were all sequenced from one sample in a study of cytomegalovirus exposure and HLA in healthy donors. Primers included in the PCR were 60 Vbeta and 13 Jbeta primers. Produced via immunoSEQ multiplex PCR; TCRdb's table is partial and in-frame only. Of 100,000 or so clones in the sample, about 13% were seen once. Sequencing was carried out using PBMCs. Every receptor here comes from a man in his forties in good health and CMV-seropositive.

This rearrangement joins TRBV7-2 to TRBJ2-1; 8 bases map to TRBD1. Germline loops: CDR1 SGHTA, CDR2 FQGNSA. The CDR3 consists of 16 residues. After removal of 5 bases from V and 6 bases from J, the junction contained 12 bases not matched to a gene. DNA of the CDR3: TGTGCCAGCAGCCAACCGACAGGGGTCACCTCCAATGAGCAGTTCTTC. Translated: CASSQPTGVTSNEQFF. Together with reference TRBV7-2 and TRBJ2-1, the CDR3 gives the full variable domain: GAGVSQSPSNKVTEKGKDVELRCDPISGHTALYWYRQSLGQGLEFLIYFQGNSAPDKSGLPSDRFSAERTGGSVSTLTIQRTQQEDSAVYLCASSQPTGVTSNEQFFGPGTRLTVL.

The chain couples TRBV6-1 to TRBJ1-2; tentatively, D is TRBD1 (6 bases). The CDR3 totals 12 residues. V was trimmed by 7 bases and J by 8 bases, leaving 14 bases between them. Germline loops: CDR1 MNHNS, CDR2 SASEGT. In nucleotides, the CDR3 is TGTGCCAGCACCTTAAGGGGGGGAGGCTACACCTTC. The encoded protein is CASTLRGGGYTF.

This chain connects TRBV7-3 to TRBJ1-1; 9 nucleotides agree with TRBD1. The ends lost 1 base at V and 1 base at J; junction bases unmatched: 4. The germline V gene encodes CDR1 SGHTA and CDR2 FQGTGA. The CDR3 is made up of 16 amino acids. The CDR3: CASSLRGQGWNTEAFF. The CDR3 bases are TGTGCCAGCAGCTTAAGGGGACAGGGATGGAACACTGAAGCTTTCTTT.

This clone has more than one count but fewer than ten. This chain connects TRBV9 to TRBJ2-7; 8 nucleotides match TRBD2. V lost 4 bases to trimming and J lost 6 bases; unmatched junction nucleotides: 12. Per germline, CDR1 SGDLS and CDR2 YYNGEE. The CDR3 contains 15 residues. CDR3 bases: TGTGCCAGCAGCCCCCGTTGGAGCGGGAGTACCGAGCAGTACTTC. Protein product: CASSPRWSGSTEQYF.

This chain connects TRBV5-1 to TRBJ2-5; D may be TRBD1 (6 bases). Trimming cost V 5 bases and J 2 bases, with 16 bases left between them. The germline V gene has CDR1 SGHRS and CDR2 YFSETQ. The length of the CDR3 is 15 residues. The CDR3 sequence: CASSRNAGEQETQYF. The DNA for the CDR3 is TGCGCCAGCAGTCGAAACGCAGGGGAACAAGAGACCCAGTACTTC. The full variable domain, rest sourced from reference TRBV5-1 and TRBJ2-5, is KAGVTQTPRYLIKTRGQQVTLSCSPISGHRSVSWYQQTPGQGLQFLFEYFSETQRNKGNFPGRFSGRQFSNSRSEMNVSTLELGDSALYLCASSRNAGEQETQYFGPGTRLLVL.

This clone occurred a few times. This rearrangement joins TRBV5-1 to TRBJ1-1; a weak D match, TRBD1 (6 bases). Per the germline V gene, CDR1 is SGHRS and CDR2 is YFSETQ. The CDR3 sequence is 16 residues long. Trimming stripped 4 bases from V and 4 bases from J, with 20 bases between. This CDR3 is CASSQRGIGAGTEAFF. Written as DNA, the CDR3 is TGCGCCAGCAGCCAAAGGGGGATAGGGGCGGGCACTGAAGCTTTCTTT.

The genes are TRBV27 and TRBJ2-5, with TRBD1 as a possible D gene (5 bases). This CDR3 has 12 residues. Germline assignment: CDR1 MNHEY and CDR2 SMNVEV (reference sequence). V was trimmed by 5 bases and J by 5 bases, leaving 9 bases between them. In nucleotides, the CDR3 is TGTGCCAGCAGTCCAAAGGGGGAGACCCAGTACTTC. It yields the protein CASSPKGETQYF.

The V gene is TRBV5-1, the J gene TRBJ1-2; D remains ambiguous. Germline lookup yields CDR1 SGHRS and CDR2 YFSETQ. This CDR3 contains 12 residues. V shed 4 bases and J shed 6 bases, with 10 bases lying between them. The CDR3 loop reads CASSLPSDGYTF. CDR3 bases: TGCGCCAGCAGCCTTCCATCGGATGGCTACACCTTC.

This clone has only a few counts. The CDR3, as DNA: TGTGCCAGTAGTCCGACAGGGGACACTGAAGCTTTCTTT. The encoded protein is CASSPTGDTEAFF. This rearrangement joins TRBV19 to TRBJ1-1; TRBD1 agrees at 8 bases. Germline CDR1 LNHDA, CDR2 SQIVND (reference sequence). V lost 5 bases and J lost 3; bases outside the gene matches: 2. The CDR3 is 13 amino acids.

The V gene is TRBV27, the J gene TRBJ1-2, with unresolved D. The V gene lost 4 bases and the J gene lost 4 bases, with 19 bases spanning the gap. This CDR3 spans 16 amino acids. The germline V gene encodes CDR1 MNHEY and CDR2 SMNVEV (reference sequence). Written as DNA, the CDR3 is TGTGCCAGCAGTTCGACGCAGGCCCCGCTGCTCTATGGCTACACCTTC. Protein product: CASSSTQAPLLYGYTF.

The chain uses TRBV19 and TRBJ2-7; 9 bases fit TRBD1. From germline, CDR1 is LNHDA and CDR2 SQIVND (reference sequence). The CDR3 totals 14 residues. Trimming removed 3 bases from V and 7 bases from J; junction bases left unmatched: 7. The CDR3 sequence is CASSIGQGSAEQYF. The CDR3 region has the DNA TGTGCCAGTAGTATCGGACAGGGGTCCGCTGAGCAGTACTTC.

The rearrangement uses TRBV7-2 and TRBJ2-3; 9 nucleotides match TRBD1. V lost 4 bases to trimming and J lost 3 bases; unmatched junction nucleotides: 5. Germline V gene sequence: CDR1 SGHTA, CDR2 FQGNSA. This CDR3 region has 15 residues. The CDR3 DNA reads TGTGCCAGCAGCTCCCGGGACAGGGAGACAGATACGCAGTATTTT. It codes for CASSSRDRETDTQYF.

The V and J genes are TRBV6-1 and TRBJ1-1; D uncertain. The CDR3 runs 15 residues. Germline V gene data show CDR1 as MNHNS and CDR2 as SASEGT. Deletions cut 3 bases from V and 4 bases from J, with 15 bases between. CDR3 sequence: CASSDLGSAGTEAFF. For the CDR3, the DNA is TGTGCCAGCAGTGACCTGGGATCTGCGGGCACTGAAGCTTTCTTT.

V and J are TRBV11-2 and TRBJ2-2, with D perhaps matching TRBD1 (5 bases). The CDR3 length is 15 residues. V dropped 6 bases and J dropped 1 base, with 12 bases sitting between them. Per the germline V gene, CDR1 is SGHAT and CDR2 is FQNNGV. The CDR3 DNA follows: TGTGCCAGCAGTCTTTGGACATTGAACACCGGGGAGCTGTTTTTT. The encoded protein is CASSLWTLNTGELFF.

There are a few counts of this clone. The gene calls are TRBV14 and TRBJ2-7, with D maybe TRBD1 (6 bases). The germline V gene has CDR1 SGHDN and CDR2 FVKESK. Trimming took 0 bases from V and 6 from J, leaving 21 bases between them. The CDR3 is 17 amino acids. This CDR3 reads CASSQDLWTTTGGEQYF. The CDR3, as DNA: TGTGCCAGCAGCCAAGATTTGTGGACCACGACAGGTGGCGAGCAGTACTTC.

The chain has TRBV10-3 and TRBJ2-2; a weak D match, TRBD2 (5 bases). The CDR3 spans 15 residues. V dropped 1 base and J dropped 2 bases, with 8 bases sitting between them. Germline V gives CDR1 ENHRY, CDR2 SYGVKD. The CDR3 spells CAISEFRGNTGELFF. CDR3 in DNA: TGTGCCATCAGTGAGTTTCGGGGAAACACCGGGGAGCTGTTTTTT.

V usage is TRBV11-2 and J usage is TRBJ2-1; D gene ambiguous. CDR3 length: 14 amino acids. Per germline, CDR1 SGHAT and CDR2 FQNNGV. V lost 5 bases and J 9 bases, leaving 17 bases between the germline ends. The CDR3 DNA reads TGTGCCAGCAGCCCGATCCGAGCTCTGGTTGAGCAGTTCTTC. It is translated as CASSPIRALVEQFF.

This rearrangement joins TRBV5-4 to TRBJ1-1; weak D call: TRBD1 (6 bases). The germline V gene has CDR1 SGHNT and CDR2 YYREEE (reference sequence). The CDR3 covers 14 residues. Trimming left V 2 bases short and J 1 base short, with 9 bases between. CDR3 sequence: CASSFGQTNTEAFF. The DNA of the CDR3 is TGTGCCAGCAGCTTTGGACAGACGAACACTGAAGCTTTCTTT.

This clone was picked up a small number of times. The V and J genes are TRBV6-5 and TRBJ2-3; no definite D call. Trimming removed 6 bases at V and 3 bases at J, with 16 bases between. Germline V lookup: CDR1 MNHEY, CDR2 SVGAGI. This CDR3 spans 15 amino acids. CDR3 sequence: CASRPITVRTDTQYF. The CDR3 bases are TGTGCCAGCAGACCCATCACGGTGCGGACAGATACGCAGTATTTT.

The CDR3 DNA follows: TGTGCCTGGAGCGAGGAGGGCTACACCTTC. Encoded protein: CAWSEEGYTF. This chain links TRBV30 with TRBJ1-2; D remains unclear. The germline CDR1 and CDR2 sequences are GTSNPN and SVGIG (reference sequence). The germline V and J ends were trimmed by 3 bases and 8 bases, with 7 bases remaining between them. The CDR3 loop spans 10 amino acids.

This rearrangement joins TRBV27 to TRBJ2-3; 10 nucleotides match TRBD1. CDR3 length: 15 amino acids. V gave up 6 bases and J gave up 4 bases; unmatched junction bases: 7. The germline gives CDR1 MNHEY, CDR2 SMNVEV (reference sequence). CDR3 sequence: CASRKDRGLPDTQYF. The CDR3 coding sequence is TGTGCCAGCAGGAAAGACAGGGGGCTGCCAGATACGCAGTATTTT.

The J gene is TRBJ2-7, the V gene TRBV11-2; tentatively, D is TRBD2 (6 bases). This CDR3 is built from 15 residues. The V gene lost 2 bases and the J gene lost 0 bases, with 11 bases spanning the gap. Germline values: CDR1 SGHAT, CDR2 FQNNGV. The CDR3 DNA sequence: TGTGCCAGCAGCTTACCGGGACTCAGCTCCTACGAGCAGTACTTC. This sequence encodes CASSLPGLSSYEQYF.

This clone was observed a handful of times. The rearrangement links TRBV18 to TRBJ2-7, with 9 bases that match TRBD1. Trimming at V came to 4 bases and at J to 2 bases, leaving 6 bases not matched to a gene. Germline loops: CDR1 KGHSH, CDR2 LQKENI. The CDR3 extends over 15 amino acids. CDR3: CASSRPGTGTYEQYF. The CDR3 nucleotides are TGTGCCAGCTCACGACCCGGGACAGGGACCTACGAGCAGTACTTC.

The CDR3 protein is CASSPGRGYNEQFF. The DNA of the CDR3 is TGCGCCAGCAGCCCCGGAAGGGGGTACAATGAGCAGTTCTTC. This chain joins TRBV4-1 and TRBJ2-1; perhaps TRBD1 as D (6 bases). Per germline, CDR1 MGHRA and CDR2 YSYEKL. V was clipped by 4 bases and J by 4 bases, with 11 bases between them. The CDR3 is 14 residues long.

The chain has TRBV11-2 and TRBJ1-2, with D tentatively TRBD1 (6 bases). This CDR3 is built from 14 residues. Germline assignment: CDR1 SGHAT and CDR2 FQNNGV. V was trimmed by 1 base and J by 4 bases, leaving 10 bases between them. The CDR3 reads CASSLGGRGYGYTF. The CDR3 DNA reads TGTGCCAGCAGCTTAGGGGGGCGCGGCTATGGCTACACCTTC.

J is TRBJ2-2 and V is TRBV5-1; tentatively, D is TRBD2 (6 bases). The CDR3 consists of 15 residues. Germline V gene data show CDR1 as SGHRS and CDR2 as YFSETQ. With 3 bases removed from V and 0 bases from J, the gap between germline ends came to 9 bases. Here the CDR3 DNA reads TGCGCCAGCAGCTCGTTAGCGGCGAACACCGGGGAGCTGTTTTTT. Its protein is CASSSLAANTGELFF. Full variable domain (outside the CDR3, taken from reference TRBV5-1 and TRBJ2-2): KAGVTQTPRYLIKTRGQQVTLSCSPISGHRSVSWYQQTPGQGLQFLFEYFSETQRNKGNFPGRFSGRQFSNSRSEMNVSTLELGDSALYLCASSSLAANTGELFFGEGSRLTVL.

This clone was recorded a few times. The CDR3 is CASSLRLRGNQPQHF. The CDR3 nucleotides read TGTGCCAGCAGTTTAAGGCTTCGGGGCAATCAGCCCCAGCATTTT. The chain combines TRBV28 with TRBJ1-5; no firm D call. Trimming left V 2 bases short and J 2 bases short, with 10 bases between. The CDR3 contains 15 residues. Germline assignment: CDR1 MDHEN and CDR2 SYDVKM.